The clone carrying this T cell receptor beta chain was seen a handful of times. Sequencing used immunoSEQ multiplex PCR; TCRdb keeps in-frame clones, though not all of them. This table has 110,000 to 150,000 clones, approximately 90% appearing once. Per the germline V gene, CDR1 is SGHAT and CDR2 is FQNNGV. The CDR3 has 16 residues. V lost 1 base and J lost 0; bases outside the gene matches: 2. The data are from a study of blood T cell repertoires in COVID-19. As for the study in general: The origin of the acute and convalescent COVID-19 samples was the United States, Italy and Spain.

The sequencing input was peripheral blood. This receptor was identified in a man aged 60-69 years with active or convalescent COVID-19. This chain joins TRBV11-2 and TRBJ1-5; 8 nucleotides align to TRBD1. CDR3 DNA: TGTGCCAGCAGCTTAGGGACAGGGTATAGCAATCAGCCCCAGCATTTT. Translating gives CASSLGTGYSNQPQHF.